Below, 11 T cell receptor beta chains from the same sample are listed, as sequenced in a study of OX40 agonist ivuxolimab in advanced cancers. Clones were sequenced by immunoSEQ multiplex PCR, and TCRdb holds only the in-frame ones, with some missing. This table has roughly 70,000 clones, approximately 78% appearing once. Sequencing used CD4+ or CD8+ T cells sorted from blood, obtained in a trial of the OX40 agonist ivuxolimab. The receptors here all came from an adult with an advanced solid tumor such as melanoma, head and neck, liver or kidney cancer.

This sequence joins TRBV19 and TRBJ1-2; D is uncertain. V shed 0 bases and J shed 0 bases, with 8 bases lying between them. Germline V gives CDR1 LNHDA, CDR2 SQIVND (reference sequence). The CDR3 has 15 residues. The CDR3 is CASSIEDGANYGYTF. DNA of the CDR3: TGTGCCAGTAGTATAGAGGACGGAGCTAACTATGGCTACACCTTC.

There are a few counts of this clone. V gene TRBV19 combines with J gene TRBJ2-4, with D possibly TRBD1 on 6 matching bases. Germline loops: CDR1 LNHDA, CDR2 SQIVND (reference sequence). The V end lost 4 bases, the J end lost 1 base, and 8 bases lay between the germline ends. This CDR3 contains 14 residues. The CDR3 DNA reads TGTGCCAGTAGTAACCAGGGGGCCAAAAACATTCAGTACTTC. Its protein product is CASSNQGAKNIQYF.

The CDR3 loop reads CASSLDSLNSNQPQHF. The CDR3 coding sequence is TGCGCCAGCAGCTTGGATTCTCTGAATAGCAATCAGCCCCAGCATTTT. The J gene is TRBJ1-5, the V gene TRBV5-1; D not certain. This CDR3 region has 16 residues. The V end was cut by 0 bases, the J end by 0 bases, with 10 bases between. Germline CDR1 reads SGHRS; CDR2 reads YFSETQ.

The rearrangement uses TRBV6-1 and TRBJ2-5, with D possibly being TRBD2 (6 bases). Germline loops: CDR1 MNHNS, CDR2 SASEGT. The CDR3 runs to 16 residues. Trimming took off 3 bases at V and 0 bases at J, with 14 bases between the two ends. CDR3 nucleotides: TGTGCCAGCAGTGAGGGAGGCAGATACTACCAAGAGACCCAGTACTTC. This translates into CASSEGGRYYQETQYF.

This clone was observed at least ten times. The CDR3 loop reads CASSSGQSTIEKLFF. In DNA, the CDR3 is TGTGCCAGCAGCAGTGGACAGAGCACAATCGAAAAACTGTTTTTT. This chain links TRBV5-4 with TRBJ1-4, with a tentative D call TRBD1 (6 bases). From germline, CDR1 is SGHNT and CDR2 YYREEE (reference sequence). The CDR3 is made up of 15 amino acids. With 4 bases removed from V and 8 bases from J, the gap between germline ends came to 18 bases. Full variable domain (outside the CDR3, taken from reference TRBV5-4 and TRBJ1-4): ETGVTQSPTHLIKTRGQQVTLRCSSQSGHNTVSWYQQALGQGPQFIFQYYREEENGRGNFPPRFSGLQFPNYSSELNVNALELDDSALYLCASSSGQSTIEKLFFGSGTQLSVL.

The rearrangement uses TRBV15 and TRBJ2-4; 8 bases align to TRBD1. This CDR3 has 15 amino acids. V trimming: 9 bases; J trimming: 2 bases; junction bases outside the gene matches: 9. Germline V gene sequence: CDR1 LNHNV, CDR2 YYDKDF (reference sequence). The CDR3, as DNA: TGTGCCACTTCCCCAGGGGGCGCGTCCAAAAACATTCAGTACTTC. Protein product: CATSPGGASKNIQYF.

The chain links TRBV6-5 to TRBJ2-5; D might be TRBD2 (6 bases). This CDR3 has 12 residues. V lost 7 bases and J lost 5, with 11 bases in between. From germline, CDR1 is MNHEY and CDR2 SVGAGI. The CDR3 is CASTGGAETQYF. CDR3 DNA sequence: TGTGCCAGCACGGGCGGGGCGGAGACCCAGTACTTC.

The chain couples TRBV27 to TRBJ1-3; D gene ambiguous. CDR3 length: 13 residues. Trimming pared 6 bases from V and 2 bases from J, leaving 8 bases between. CDR1 and CDR2 (germline): MNHEY, SMNVEV (reference sequence). The CDR3 region has the DNA TGTGCCAGCAGGCCGTCGGCTGGAAACACCATATATTTT. Encoded protein: CASRPSAGNTIYF.

V gene TRBV5-6 combines with J gene TRBJ2-3; unclear D gene. The CDR3 length is 12 residues. Germline assignment: CDR1 SGHDT and CDR2 YYEEEE. Trimming removed 1 base at V and 5 bases at J, with 5 bases between. CDR3 nucleotide sequence: TGTGCCAGCAGCTTGCAGCAAGATACGCAGTATTTT. Protein sequence: CASSLQQDTQYF.

The gene calls are TRBV11-2 and TRBJ2-7; 8 bases map to TRBD1. CDR3 length equals 15 residues. With V trimmed by 2 bases and J by 2 bases, 5 bases remained unmatched. The germline V gene has CDR1 SGHAT and CDR2 FQNNGV. CDR3: CASSLSRTGPYEQYF. In nucleotides, the CDR3 is TGTGCCAGCAGCTTAAGTAGGACAGGGCCCTACGAGCAGTACTTC. Filled out from reference TRBV11-2 and TRBJ2-7, the complete variable domain reads EAGVAQSPRYKIIEKRQSVAFWCNPISGHATLYWYQQILGQGPKLLIQFQNNGVVDDSQLPKDRFSAERLKGVDSTLKIQPAKLEDSAVYLCASSLSRTGPYEQYFGPGTRLTVT.

This chain joins TRBV19 and TRBJ1-5, with D hard to call. V lost 0 bases and J 6 bases, leaving 12 bases between the germline ends. The CDR3 has 15 amino acids. In germline, CDR1 is LNHDA, CDR2 SQIVND (reference sequence). The CDR3 sequence is CASSIDHLLLQPQHF. CDR3 DNA sequence: TGTGCCAGTAGTATAGATCACCTCCTGCTTCAGCCCCAGCATTTT.